A single sample gave rise to the 8 T cell receptor beta chains below, sequenced in a study of shared clonotypes between healthy human individuals. The assay was immunoSEQ multiplex PCR, and TCRdb's table has in-frame clones only and misses some. The table includes fewer than 400,000 clones, around 67% detected once. The sequencing sample was made of memory CD4+ T cells sorted from blood. Subset specified: CD45RA-negative fraction. These receptor sequences come from a man between 25 and 39 years old in good health.

This clone was detected ten times or more. V gene TRBV10-3 combines with J gene TRBJ2-7; no clear D. The CDR3 runs to 12 residues. Germline V gene data show CDR1 as ENHRY and CDR2 as SYGVKD. The ends were cut back, 2 bases at V and 7 bases at J, with 9 bases in the middle. The CDR3 loop is CAISENGGEQYF. The CDR3 DNA reads TGTGCCATCAGTGAGAATGGTGGAGAGCAGTACTTC.

The V gene is TRBV30, the J gene TRBJ1-2; 10 bases align to TRBD1. J gave up 5 bases and V 2 bases, and 8 bases lay outside the gene matches. There are 15 residues in the CDR3. Germline CDR1 is GTSNPN and CDR2 is SVGIG (reference sequence). This chain's CDR3 is CAWSPYGTGVYGYTF. As DNA, the CDR3 is TGTGCCTGGAGTCCCTACGGGACAGGGGTTTATGGCTACACCTTC.

The gene calls are TRBV6-6 and TRBJ2-1; 7 nucleotides match TRBD2. Germline-derived CDR1 and CDR2 are MNHNY and SVGAGI (reference sequence). The CDR3 is made up of 15 amino acids. V lost 5 bases to trimming and J lost 7 bases; unmatched junction nucleotides: 11. This chain's CDR3 is CASSHQGGRGNEQFF. In DNA form, the CDR3 reads TGTGCCAGCAGTCACCAGGGAGGGAGAGGGAATGAGCAGTTCTTC.

This rearrangement joins TRBV29-1 to TRBJ2-1, with D perhaps TRBD2 (6 bases). The CDR3 sequence is 13 residues long. Germline V lookup: CDR1 SQVTM, CDR2 ANQGSEA. V lost 8 bases and J lost 0, with 11 bases in between. The CDR3 DNA follows: TGCAGCCTTAGCGGAAGCTCCTACAATGAGCAGTTCTTC. This codes for CSLSGSSYNEQFF.

V usage is TRBV7-8 and J usage is TRBJ2-3; 7 bases align to TRBD1. The CDR3 contains 15 residues. Germline V gene sequence: CDR1 SGHVS, CDR2 FQNEAQ. V dropped 5 bases and J dropped 4; count of bases not matched to a gene: 9. The chain's CDR3 is CASSPDRVTSDTQYF. DNA of the CDR3: TGTGCCAGCAGCCCTGACAGGGTCACATCAGATACGCAGTATTTT.

Details on this clone: Other DNA sequences in the sample encode the same CDR3. This chain uses TRBV18 with TRBJ1-4, with D hard to call. The V gene's germline CDR1 is KGHSH and CDR2 LQKENI. The CDR3 spans 12 residues. The germline V and J ends were trimmed by 2 bases and 8 bases, with 6 bases remaining between them. The CDR3 spells CASSPGQEKLFF. Written as DNA, the CDR3 is TGTGCCAGCTCACCAGGGCAAGAAAAACTGTTTTTT.

The chain couples TRBV9 to TRBJ2-3; D call uncertain. The germline CDR1 and CDR2 sequences are SGDLS and YYNGEE. Trimming took 0 bases from V and 0 from J, leaving 2 bases between them. This CDR3 region has 13 residues. The chain's CDR3 is CASSVASTDTQYF. The DNA for the CDR3 is TGTGCCAGCAGCGTAGCTAGCACAGATACGCAGTATTTT.

V and J are TRBV19 and TRBJ2-3; D is undetermined. The CDR3 is made up of 14 amino acids. The ends were cut back, 4 bases at V and 1 base at J, with 9 bases in the middle. CDR1 is LNHDA, CDR2 SQIVND, per germline (reference sequence). CDR3 in amino acids: CASSTRSGTDTQYF. CDR3 sequence (DNA): TGTGCCAGTAGTACGCGGAGTGGCACAGATACGCAGTATTTT.